This T cell receptor (beta chain) was sequenced during a study of STAT5B mutations in CD4+ large granular lymphocyte leukemia. Regarding the study as a whole: TRBV06-family usage was enriched in top patient clones (8/27) versus controls (2/35). No patients shared main leukemic clonotypes, though 25% to 30% appeared at low frequency elsewhere.

Assay: immunoSEQ multiplex PCR; the TCRdb copy retains only in-frame clones and omits some. The sample holds 30,000 to 35,000 clones; 65% to 70% are singletons and the top ten take approximately 2%. As regards this clone: Its specificity is not known.

The V gene end was trimmed by 0 bases and the J gene end by 11 bases; junction bases not matched to a gene: 15. Germline V CDR1 and CDR2: SGHAT, FQDESV (reference sequence). This CDR3 region has 16 residues. This TCR was recovered from a human donor in good health. What was sequenced was CD4+ T cells from blood buffy coats. This sequence joins TRBV11-1 and TRBJ1-1; 7 bases agree with TRBD1. The CDR3 reads CASSLAGTVGRWMAFF. The DNA of the CDR3 is TGTGCCAGCAGCTTAGCTGGGACAGTCGGGAGGTGGATGGCTTTCTTT. Complete variable domain (other parts from reference TRBV11-1 and TRBJ1-1): EAEVAQSPRYKITEKSQAVAFWCDPISGHATLYWYRQILGQGPELLVQFQDESVVDDSQLPKDRFSAERLKGVDSTLKIQPAELGDSAMYLCASSLAGTVGRWMAFFGQGTRLTVV.